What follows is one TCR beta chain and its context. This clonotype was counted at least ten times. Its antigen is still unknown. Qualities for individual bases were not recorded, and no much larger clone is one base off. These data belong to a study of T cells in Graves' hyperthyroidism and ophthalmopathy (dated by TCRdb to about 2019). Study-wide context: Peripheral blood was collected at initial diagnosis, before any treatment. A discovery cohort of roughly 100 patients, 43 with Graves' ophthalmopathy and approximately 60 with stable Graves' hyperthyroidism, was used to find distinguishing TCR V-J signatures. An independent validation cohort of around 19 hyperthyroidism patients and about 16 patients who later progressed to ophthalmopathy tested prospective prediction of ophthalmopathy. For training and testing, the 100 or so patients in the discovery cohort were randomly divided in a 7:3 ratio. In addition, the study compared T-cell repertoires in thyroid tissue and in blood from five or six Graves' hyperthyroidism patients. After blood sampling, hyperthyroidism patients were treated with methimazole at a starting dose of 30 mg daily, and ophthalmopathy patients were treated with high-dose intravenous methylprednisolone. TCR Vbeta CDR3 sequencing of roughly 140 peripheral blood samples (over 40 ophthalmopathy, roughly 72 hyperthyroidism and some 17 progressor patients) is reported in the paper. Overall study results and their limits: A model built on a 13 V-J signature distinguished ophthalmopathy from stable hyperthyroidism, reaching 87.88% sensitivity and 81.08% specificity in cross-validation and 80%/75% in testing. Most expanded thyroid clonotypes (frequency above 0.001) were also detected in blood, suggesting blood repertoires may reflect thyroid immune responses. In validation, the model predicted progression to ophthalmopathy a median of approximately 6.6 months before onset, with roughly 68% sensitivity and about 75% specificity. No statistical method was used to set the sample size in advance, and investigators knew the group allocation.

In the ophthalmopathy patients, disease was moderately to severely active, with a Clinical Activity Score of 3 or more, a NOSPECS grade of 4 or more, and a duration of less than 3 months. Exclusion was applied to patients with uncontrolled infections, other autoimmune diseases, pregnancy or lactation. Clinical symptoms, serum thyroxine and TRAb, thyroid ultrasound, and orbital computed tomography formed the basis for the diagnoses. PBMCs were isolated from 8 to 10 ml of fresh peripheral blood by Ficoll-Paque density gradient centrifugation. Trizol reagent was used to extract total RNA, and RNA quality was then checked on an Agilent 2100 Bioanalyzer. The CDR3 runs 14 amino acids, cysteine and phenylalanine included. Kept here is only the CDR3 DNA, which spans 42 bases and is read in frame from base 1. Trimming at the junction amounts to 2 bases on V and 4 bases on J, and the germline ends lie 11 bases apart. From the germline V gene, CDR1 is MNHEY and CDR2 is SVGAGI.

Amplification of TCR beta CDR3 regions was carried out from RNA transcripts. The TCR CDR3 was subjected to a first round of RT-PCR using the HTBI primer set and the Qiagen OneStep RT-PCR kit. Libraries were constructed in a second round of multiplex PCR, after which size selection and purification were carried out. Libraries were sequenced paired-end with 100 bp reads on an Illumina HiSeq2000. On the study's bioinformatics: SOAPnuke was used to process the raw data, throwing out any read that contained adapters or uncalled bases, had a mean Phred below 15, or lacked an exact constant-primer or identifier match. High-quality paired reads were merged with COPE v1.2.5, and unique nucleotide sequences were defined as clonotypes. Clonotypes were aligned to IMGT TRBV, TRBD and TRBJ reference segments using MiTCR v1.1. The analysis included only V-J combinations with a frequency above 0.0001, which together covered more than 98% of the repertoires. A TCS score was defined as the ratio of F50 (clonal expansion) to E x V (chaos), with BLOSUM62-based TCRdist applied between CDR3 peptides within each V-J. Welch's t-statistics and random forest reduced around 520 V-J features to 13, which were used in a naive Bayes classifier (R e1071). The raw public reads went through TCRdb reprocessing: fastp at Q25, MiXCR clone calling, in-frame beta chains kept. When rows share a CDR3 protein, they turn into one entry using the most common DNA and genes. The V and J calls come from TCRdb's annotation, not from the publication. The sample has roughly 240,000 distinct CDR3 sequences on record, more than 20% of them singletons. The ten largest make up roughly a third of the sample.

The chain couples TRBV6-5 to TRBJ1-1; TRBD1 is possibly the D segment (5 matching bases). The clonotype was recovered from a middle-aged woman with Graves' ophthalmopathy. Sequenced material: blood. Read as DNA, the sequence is TGTGCCAGCAGTTACGGGACTTTGAGCACTGAAGCTTTCTTT. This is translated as CASSYGTLSTEAFF.